Shown below are 22 T cell receptor beta chains from a single sample sequenced in a study of cytomegalovirus exposure and HLA in healthy donors. The primer mix had 60 Vbeta and 13 Jbeta primers. Sequencing was performed with immunoSEQ multiplex PCR; in TCRdb, only in-frame clones are kept and a portion is missing. The table includes 120,000 to 150,000 clones, approximately 80% detected once. Sequenced input: PBMCs. All receptors derive from a woman aged 40 to 50 in good health and CMV-seropositive.

J is TRBJ2-4 and V is TRBV27; TRBD1 is a possible D gene (5 bases). V lost 5 bases, J lost 7 bases, and 12 bases lay in between. The CDR3 contains 13 residues. In germline, CDR1 is MNHEY, CDR2 SMNVEV (reference sequence). CDR3: CASSPARVNIQYF. The DNA for the CDR3 is TGTGCCAGCAGTCCAGCCAGGGTGAACATTCAGTACTTC.

The gene calls are TRBV15 and TRBJ2-6; 7 bases line up with TRBD1. The CDR3 runs to 17 residues. Unmatched junction bases numbered 9, after V lost 6 bases and J lost 1 base. Germline V gene data show CDR1 as LNHNV and CDR2 as YYDKDF (reference sequence). The CDR3 sequence is CATRPGQAPSGANVLTF. CDR3 in DNA: TGTGCCACCAGACCAGGACAGGCGCCTTCTGGGGCCAACGTCCTGACTTTC.

In this sample, this clone turned up a few times. This chain uses TRBV10-3 with TRBJ1-1, with a possible D match to TRBD1 (6 bases). The length of the CDR3 is 14 residues. V dropped 6 bases and J dropped 1 base, with 12 bases sitting between them. CDR1 ENHRY and CDR2 SYGVKD come from the germline V gene. The CDR3 is CAIRTRQANTEAFF. The CDR3 bases are TGTGCCATCAGGACACGACAGGCGAACACTGAAGCTTTCTTT.

This clone was detected only a few times. V usage is TRBV5-1 and J usage is TRBJ1-1, with 9 bases matching TRBD1. J gave up 5 bases and V 4 bases, and 6 bases lay outside the gene matches. The CDR3 consists of 14 residues. Looked up from germline, CDR1 is SGHRS and CDR2 is YFSETQ. The CDR3 DNA follows: TGCGCCAGCAGCGTGGACAGGGGCCTGACTGAAGCTTTCTTT. The encoded protein is CASSVDRGLTEAFF.

The chain links TRBV4-1 to TRBJ2-2, with a tentative D call TRBD2 (6 bases). The V end was cut by 4 bases, the J end by 5 bases, with 14 bases between. Germline lookup yields CDR1 MGHRA and CDR2 YSYEKL. The CDR3 is 15 amino acids. The CDR3 coding sequence is TGCGCCAGCAGCCGGAATTTTGGGGGGACCGGGGAGCTGTTTTTT. Translating gives CASSRNFGGTGELFF.

The chain employs TRBV30 and TRBJ2-7; TRBD1 matches 8 bases. The CDR3 length is 13 residues. The V segment lost 3 bases and the J segment 4 bases; nucleotides outside the gene matches: 5. Germline V CDR1 and CDR2: GTSNPN, SVGIG (reference sequence). The CDR3 loop reads CAWRRTGQYEQYF. The CDR3 nucleotides are TGTGCCTGGAGGCGGACAGGGCAGTACGAGCAGTACTTC.

This clone was found many times. The chain uses TRBV7-9 and TRBJ1-6; 7 nucleotides align to TRBD1. The CDR3 spans 17 residues. V was clipped by 5 bases and J by 10 bases; unmatched bases: 17. From germline, CDR1 is SEHNR and CDR2 FQNEAQ (reference sequence). CDR3 protein: CASSTHERQGRGSPLHF. The CDR3 DNA reads as TGTGCCAGCAGCACCCACGAACGACAGGGAAGGGGATCACCCCTCCACTTT.

This chain connects TRBV28 to TRBJ1-2; possibly TRBD1 for D (6 bases). The CDR3 spans 14 residues. Germline-derived CDR1 and CDR2 are MDHEN and SYDVKM. V dropped 6 bases and J dropped 2 bases, with 13 bases sitting between them. The CDR3 region is CASSLGAGNYGYTF. CDR3 DNA: TGTGCCAGCAGCCTGGGGGCAGGGAACTATGGCTACACCTTC.

The gene calls are TRBV7-2 and TRBJ2-1, with a tentative D call TRBD2 (7 bases). The V end was cut by 3 bases, the J end by 8 bases, with 14 bases between. The germline V gene has CDR1 SGHTA and CDR2 FQGNSA. The CDR3 is 14 residues long. The CDR3 sequence is CASSLAGARDEQFF. The CDR3 nucleotides read TGTGCCAGCAGCTTGGCGGGGGCCAGGGATGAGCAGTTCTTC. Complete variable domain (other parts from reference TRBV7-2 and TRBJ2-1): GAGVSQSPSNKVTEKGKDVELRCDPISGHTALYWYRQSLGQGLEFLIYFQGNSAPDKSGLPSDRFSAERTGGSVSTLTIQRTQQEDSAVYLCASSLAGARDEQFFGPGTRLTVL.

This clone occurred a few times. The rearrangement links TRBV6-5 to TRBJ2-7, with TRBD1 as a possible D gene (5 bases). Trimming cost V 7 bases and J 2 bases, with 12 bases left between them. The CDR3 spans 13 residues. The V gene's germline CDR1 is MNHEY and CDR2 SVGAGI. The DNA of the CDR3 is TGTGCCAGCACCTCAGGGCTGGCCTACGAGCAGTACTTC. It translates to CASTSGLAYEQYF.

The V gene is TRBV9, the J gene TRBJ2-2; 9 bases are shared with TRBD1. Germline V gene lookup returns CDR1 SGDLS and CDR2 YYNGEE. J was trimmed by 3 bases and V by 6 bases; bases with no gene match: 6. The CDR3 sequence is 15 residues long. In DNA form, the CDR3 reads TGTGCCAGCAACCCCGGGACAGGGTACACCGGGGAGCTGTTTTTT. Translated: CASNPGTGYTGELFF.

The chain is built from TRBV5-8 and TRBJ1-1; D gene uncertain. V gave up 6 bases and J gave up 1 base, with 10 bases separating them. This CDR3 region has 13 residues. Germline CDR1 is SGHTS and CDR2 is YDEGEE. The CDR3 nucleotides read TGTGCCAGCAACGGTAAACCGAACACTGAAGCTTTCTTT. It yields the protein CASNGKPNTEAFF.

The chain recombines TRBV6-1 with TRBJ2-6, with 7 bases aligning to TRBD2. The CDR3 totals 18 residues. V dropped 4 bases and J dropped 4; count of bases not matched to a gene: 13. Germline CDR1 reads MNHNS; CDR2 reads SASEGT. In DNA, the CDR3 is TGTGCCAGCAGTGCCAGCGCTGGGGGGGGTTTGGGGGCCAACGTCCTGACTTTC. The encoded protein is CASSASAGGGLGANVLTF.

DNA of the CDR3: TGTGCCTCTCGGGGGTCTCAGGGCGGTGGCTACACCTTC. Its protein is CASRGSQGGGYTF. The rearrangement joins TRBV19 to TRBJ1-2, with a possible D match to TRBD1 (5 bases). This CDR3 has 13 residues. Germline V lookup: CDR1 LNHDA, CDR2 SQIVND (reference sequence). V was trimmed by 11 bases and J by 7 bases, leaving 20 bases between them.

The CDR3 sequence is CASSISRMFGQPQHF. For the CDR3, the DNA is TGTGCCAGCAGTATTTCCCGCATGTTCGGTCAGCCCCAGCATTTT. J is TRBJ1-5 and V is TRBV28; D gene uncertain. CDR3 length equals 15 residues. Trimming removed 5 bases at V and 6 bases at J, with 17 bases between. The germline gives CDR1 MDHEN, CDR2 SYDVKM.

The J gene is TRBJ1-1, the V gene TRBV2; 11 bases line up with TRBD1. The V segment lost 9 bases and the J segment 0 bases; nucleotides outside the gene matches: 9. CDR3 size: 16 residues. Germline V lookup: CDR1 SNHLY, CDR2 FYNNEI. The CDR3 loop is CASRRDRGALNTEAFF. The CDR3 DNA sequence: TGTGCCAGTCGCCGGGACAGGGGGGCGTTGAACACTGAAGCTTTCTTT.

The gene calls are TRBV27 and TRBJ2-2; perhaps TRBD2 as D (5 bases). Trimming stripped 6 bases from V and 8 bases from J, with 10 bases between. The V gene's germline CDR1 is MNHEY and CDR2 SMNVEV (reference sequence). The CDR3 is 12 amino acids. The CDR3 protein is CASSLLGGELFF. CDR3 bases: TGTGCCAGCAGCCTACTAGGGGGGGAGCTGTTTTTT.

J is TRBJ2-3 and V is TRBV28, with D perhaps TRBD2 (6 bases). The CDR3 contains 15 residues. Germline V gene data show CDR1 as MDHEN and CDR2 as SYDVKM. Trimming removed 6 bases at V and 3 bases at J, with 16 bases between. The DNA for the CDR3 is TGTGCCAGCAGCCGCTTTGGCGGGGTTACAGATACGCAGTATTTT. Protein product: CASSRFGGVTDTQYF.

V is TRBV5-1 and J is TRBJ2-7, with TRBD1 as a possible D gene (5 bases). This CDR3 spans 14 amino acids. V lost 2 bases, J lost 2 bases, and 11 bases lay in between. Germline CDR1 SGHRS, CDR2 YFSETQ. The CDR3 loop reads CASSLDQGPYEQYF. CDR3 DNA sequence: TGCGCCAGCAGCTTAGATCAGGGCCCCTACGAGCAGTACTTC.

The chain joins TRBV7-9 to TRBJ1-5; 8 bases align to TRBD1. Germline CDR1 SEHNR, CDR2 FQNEAQ (reference sequence). The trim removed 1 base at V and 5 bases at J, leaving 4 bases unmatched. There are 15 residues in the CDR3. The CDR3 DNA sequence: TGTGCCAGCAGCTTAGGGTACAGGGGGGATCAGCCCCAGCATTTT. Protein: CASSLGYRGDQPQHF.

The chain has TRBV6-6 and TRBJ2-2; 15 nucleotides agree with TRBD2. V shed 8 bases, J shed 5 bases, and the junction held 0 bases outside the gene matches. The CDR3 sequence is 14 residues long. CDR1 is MNHNY, CDR2 SVGAGI, per germline (reference sequence). This CDR3 reads CASGLAGGTGELFF. As DNA, the CDR3 is TGTGCCAGCGGACTAGCGGGAGGGACCGGGGAGCTGTTTTTT.

The genes are TRBV30 and TRBJ1-5, with no clear D. Trimming cost V 0 bases and J 3 bases, with 9 bases left between them. CDR3 length: 14 residues. From germline, CDR1 is GTSNPN and CDR2 SVGIG (reference sequence). CDR3 sequence (DNA): TGTGCCTGGAGTGTCGGTAGTATCAATCAGCCCCAGCATTTT. It translates to CAWSVGSINQPQHF.